This TCR beta chain was profiled in a study of cytotoxic CD8 clonotypes in ibrutinib-treated CLL. Study details: Patients gave response samples after a median around eleven months of treatment, range 6 to 36. Samples had a mean of around 230,000 productive templates and tens of thousands of productive rearrangements. Findings and limits, study-wide: Against age-matched healthy donors, baseline clonality ran higher and tracked circulating CD8+ T-cell counts.

After removal of 5 bases from V and 4 bases from J, the junction contained 7 bases not matched to a gene. Germline V lookup: CDR1 LNHNV, CDR2 YYDKDF (reference sequence). The CDR3 contains 16 residues. With respect to this clone: Its specificity is unknown.

Here immunoSEQ multiplex PCR was the method, and the copy in TCRdb shows in-frame clones only, minus some. The sample has around 200,000 clones; 75% to 85% are singletons. The sample in question was PBMCs, obtained after 12 months of ibrutinib treatment. The sequence was obtained from a human donor with chronic lymphocytic leukemia. This sequence joins TRBV15 and TRBJ2-5, with TRBD2 identical over 13 bases. CDR3 region: CATSPGLAGLSETQYF. CDR3 nucleotide sequence: TGTGCCACCAGCCCGGGACTAGCGGGACTCTCAGAGACCCAGTACTTC.